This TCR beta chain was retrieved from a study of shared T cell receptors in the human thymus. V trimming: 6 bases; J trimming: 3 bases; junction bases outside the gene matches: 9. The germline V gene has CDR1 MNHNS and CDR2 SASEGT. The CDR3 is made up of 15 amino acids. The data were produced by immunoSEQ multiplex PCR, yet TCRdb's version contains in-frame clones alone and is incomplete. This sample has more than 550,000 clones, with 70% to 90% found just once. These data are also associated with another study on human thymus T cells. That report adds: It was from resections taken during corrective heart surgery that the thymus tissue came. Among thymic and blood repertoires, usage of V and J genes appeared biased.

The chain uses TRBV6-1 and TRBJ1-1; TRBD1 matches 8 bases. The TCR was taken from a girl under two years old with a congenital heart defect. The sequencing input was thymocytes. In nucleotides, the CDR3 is TGTGCCAGCAGACCCACCGACAGGGGCGACACTGAAGCTTTCTTT. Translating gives CASRPTDRGDTEAFF.